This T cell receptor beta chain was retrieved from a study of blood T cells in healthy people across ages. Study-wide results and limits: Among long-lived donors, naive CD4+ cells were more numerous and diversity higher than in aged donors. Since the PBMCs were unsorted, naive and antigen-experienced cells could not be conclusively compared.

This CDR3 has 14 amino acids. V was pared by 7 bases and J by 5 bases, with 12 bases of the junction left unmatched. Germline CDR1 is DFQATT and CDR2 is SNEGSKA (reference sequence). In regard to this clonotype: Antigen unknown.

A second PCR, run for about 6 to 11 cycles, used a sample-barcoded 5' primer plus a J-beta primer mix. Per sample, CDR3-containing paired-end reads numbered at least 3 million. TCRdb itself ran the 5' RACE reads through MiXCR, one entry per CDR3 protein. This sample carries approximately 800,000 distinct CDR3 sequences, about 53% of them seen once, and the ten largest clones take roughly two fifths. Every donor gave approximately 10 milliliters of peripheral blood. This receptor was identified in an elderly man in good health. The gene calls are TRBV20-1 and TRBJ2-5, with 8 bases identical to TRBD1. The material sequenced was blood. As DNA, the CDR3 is TGCAGTGTCCTAATCCCAGGGGGCTCGGAGACCCAGTACTTC. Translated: CSVLIPGGSETQYF.